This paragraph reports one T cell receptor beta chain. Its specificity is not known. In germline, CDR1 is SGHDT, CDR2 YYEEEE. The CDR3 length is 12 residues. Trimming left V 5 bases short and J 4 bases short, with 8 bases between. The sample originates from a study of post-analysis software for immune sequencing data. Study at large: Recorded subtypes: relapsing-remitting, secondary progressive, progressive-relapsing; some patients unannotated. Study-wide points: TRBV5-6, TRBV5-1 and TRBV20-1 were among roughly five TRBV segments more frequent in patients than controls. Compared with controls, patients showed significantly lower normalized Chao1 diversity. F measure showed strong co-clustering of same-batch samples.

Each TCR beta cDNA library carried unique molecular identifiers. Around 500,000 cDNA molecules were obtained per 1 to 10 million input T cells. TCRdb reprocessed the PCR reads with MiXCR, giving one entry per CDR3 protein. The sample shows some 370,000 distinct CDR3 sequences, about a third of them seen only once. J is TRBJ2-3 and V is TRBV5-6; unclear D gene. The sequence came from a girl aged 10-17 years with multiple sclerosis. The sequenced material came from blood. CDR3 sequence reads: CASRSSADTQYF. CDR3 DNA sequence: TGTGCCAGCAGGAGTAGTGCAGATACGCAGTATTTT.